This T cell receptor beta chain was recorded in a study of Graves' ophthalmopathy and Graves' hyperthyroidism. Looked up from germline, CDR1 is DFQATT and CDR2 is SNEGSKA (reference sequence). With 6 bases clipped from V and 2 bases from J, the junction kept 5 bases outside the gene matches. The CDR3 spans 14 residues. The table lists this clonotype with many counts. The sequenced template was RNA, covering the TCR beta CDR3 region. An opening RT-PCR round employed HTBI primers and preceded a second-round multiplex PCR. TCRdb processed the multiplex PCR reads anew with MiXCR; each CDR3 protein has one entry. The data show roughly 500,000 distinct CDR3 sequences, around an eighth seen once.

The chain couples TRBV20-1 to TRBJ2-7, with 12 bases matching TRBD2. The receptor was derived from a woman in her twenties or thirties with Graves' ophthalmopathy. Sequencing was performed on blood. This CDR3 is CSASRTSGTYEQYF. CDR3 bases: TGCAGTGCCAGCAGGACTAGCGGGACCTACGAGCAGTACTTC.